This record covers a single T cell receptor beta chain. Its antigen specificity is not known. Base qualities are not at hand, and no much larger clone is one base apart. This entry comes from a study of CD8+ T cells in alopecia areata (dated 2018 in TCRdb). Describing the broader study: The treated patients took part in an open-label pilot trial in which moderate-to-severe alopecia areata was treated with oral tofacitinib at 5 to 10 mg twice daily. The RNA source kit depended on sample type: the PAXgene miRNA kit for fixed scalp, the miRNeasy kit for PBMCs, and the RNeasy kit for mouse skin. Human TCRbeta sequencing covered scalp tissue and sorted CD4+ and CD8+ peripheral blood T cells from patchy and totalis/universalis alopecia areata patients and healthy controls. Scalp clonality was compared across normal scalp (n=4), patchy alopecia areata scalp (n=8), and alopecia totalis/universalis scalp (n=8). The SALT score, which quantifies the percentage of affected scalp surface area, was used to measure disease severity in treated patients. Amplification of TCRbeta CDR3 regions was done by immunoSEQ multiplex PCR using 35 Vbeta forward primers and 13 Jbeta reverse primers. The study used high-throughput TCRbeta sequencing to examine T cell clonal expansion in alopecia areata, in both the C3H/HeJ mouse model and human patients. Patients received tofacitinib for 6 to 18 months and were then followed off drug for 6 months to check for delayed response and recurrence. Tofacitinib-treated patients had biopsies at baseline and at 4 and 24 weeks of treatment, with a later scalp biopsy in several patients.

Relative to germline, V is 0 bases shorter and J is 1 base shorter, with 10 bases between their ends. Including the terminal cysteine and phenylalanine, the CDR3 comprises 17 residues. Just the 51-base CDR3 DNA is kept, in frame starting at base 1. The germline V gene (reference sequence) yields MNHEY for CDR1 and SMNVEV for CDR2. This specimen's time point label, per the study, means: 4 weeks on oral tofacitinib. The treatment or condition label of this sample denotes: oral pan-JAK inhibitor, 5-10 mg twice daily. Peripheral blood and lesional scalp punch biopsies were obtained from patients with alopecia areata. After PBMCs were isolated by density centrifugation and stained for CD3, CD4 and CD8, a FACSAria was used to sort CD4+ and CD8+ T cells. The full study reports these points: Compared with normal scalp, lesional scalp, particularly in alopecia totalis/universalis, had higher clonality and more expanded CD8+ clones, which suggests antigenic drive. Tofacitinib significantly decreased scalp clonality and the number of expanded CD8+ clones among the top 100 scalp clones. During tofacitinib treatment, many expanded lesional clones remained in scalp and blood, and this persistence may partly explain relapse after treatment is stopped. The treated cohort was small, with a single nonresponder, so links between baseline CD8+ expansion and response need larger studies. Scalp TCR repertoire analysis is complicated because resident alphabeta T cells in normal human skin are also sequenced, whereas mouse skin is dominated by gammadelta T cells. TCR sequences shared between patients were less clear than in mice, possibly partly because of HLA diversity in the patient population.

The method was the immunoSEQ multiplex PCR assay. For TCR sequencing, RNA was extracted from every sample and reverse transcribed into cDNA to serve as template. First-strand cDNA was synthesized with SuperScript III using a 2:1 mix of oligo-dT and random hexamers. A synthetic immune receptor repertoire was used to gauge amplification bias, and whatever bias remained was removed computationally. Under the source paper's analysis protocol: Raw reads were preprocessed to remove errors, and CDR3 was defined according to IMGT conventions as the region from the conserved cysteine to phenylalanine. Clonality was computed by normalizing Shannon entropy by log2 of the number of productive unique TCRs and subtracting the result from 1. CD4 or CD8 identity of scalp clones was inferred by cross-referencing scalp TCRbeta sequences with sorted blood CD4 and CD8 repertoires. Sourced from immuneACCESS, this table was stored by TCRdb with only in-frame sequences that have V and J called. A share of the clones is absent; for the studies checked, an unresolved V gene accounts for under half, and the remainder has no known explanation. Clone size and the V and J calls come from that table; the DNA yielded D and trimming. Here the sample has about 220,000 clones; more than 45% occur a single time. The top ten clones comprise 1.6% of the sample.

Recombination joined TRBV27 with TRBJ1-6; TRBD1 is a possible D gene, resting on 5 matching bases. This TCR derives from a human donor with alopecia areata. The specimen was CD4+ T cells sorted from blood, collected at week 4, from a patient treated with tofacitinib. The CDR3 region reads CASSLSRGASYNSPLHF. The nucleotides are TGTGCCAGCAGTTTATCGCGAGGGGCATCCTATAATTCACCCCTCCACTTT.